This T cell receptor beta chain was documented in a study of blood T cell repertoires in COVID-19. As for the study in general: The United States, Italy and Spain were the sources of the acute and convalescent COVID-19 samples. PBMCs, B-cell-depleted T cells, or T cells were the source of the cDNA or gDNA that made up the material.

V was clipped by 8 bases and J by 8 bases; unmatched bases: 5. The CDR3 is 12 residues long. The V gene's germline CDR1 is MNHEY and CDR2 SVGAGI. Original processing notes: Amplified reference gene primers provided the basis for estimating nucleated cell counts. TCRdb's table, derived via immunoSEQ multiplex PCR, lists solely in-frame clones and lacks some. That table furnishes V, J and clone size, whereas the DNA furnished D and trimming. The data hold roughly 130,000 clones, with roughly 80% observed a single time. The material sequenced was peripheral blood. V usage is TRBV6-5 and J usage is TRBJ1-4; TRBD1 agrees at 7 bases. This sequence was found in a woman aged 25 to 39 who had recovered from COVID-19. CDR3 region: CASVRGPEKLFF. The CDR3, as DNA: TGTGCCAGCGTTAGGGGGCCGGAAAAACTGTTTTTT.